The 2 T cell receptor beta chains in this list originate from one sample, sequenced in a study of T cell responses to AZD1222 COVID-19 vaccine. Assay: immunoSEQ multiplex PCR; the TCRdb copy retains only in-frame clones and omits some. Seen here are 130,000 or so clones, 80% to 90% observed once, and the top ten hold 2.5% to 3%. This sample comprised peripheral blood, obtained on day 0 of AZD1222 vaccination. These TCRs come from an adult in good health.

V usage is TRBV3-1 (or the pseudogene TRBV3-2) and J usage is TRBJ1-1; D uncertain. CDR3 size: 17 residues. Trimming removed 3 bases at V and 0 bases at J, with 17 bases between. The germline gives CDR1 LGHDT, CDR2 YNNKEL (reference sequence). The CDR3 DNA follows: TGTGCCAGCAGCCACACGCTTGGGAGTGCGATGAACACTGAAGCTTTCTTT. Translated: CASSHTLGSAMNTEAFF.

The genes are TRBV6-2 or TRBV6-3 and TRBJ2-7; no clear D. Germline V gene lookup returns CDR1 MNHEY and CDR2 SVGEGT. CDR3 length equals 15 residues. Trimming shortened V by 2 bases and J by 6 bases, and 17 bases separated the two germline ends. Here the CDR3 reads CASSYTVSPPSEQYF. CDR3 nucleotide sequence: TGTGCCAGCAGTTACACCGTCAGCCCCCCCTCCGAGCAGTACTTC.